The 19 T cell receptor beta chains presented below share a single source sample, sequenced in a study of spatial heterogeneity in lung cancer. The study's findings and limits: Higher tumor mutation counts went along with higher counts of expanded intratumoral alpha and beta TCRs.

Time point meaning: sample taken at primary tumor resection. Which antigens these TCRs recognize remains unknown. TCRdb used MiXCR to reprocess the 5' RACE reads, holding one entry per CDR3 protein. The data contain several thousand distinct CDR3 sequences, under 9.5% of them singletons. This material consisted of lung tumor tissue, taken at surgery. The receptors were sampled from a female donor with early-stage non-small cell lung cancer.

This clonotype was observed a few times. The chain uses TRBV28 and TRBJ1-2; D is ambiguous. The CDR3 runs to 12 residues. Trimming took off 8 bases at V and 7 bases at J, with 14 bases between the two ends. Germline loops: CDR1 MDHEN, CDR2 SYDVKM. CDR3: CASGIDMFGYTF. The CDR3 nucleotides read TGTGCCAGCGGCATCGACATGTTTGGCTACACCTTC.

This clonotype was detected many times. The rearrangement uses TRBV7-2 and TRBJ2-2; D is unclear. This CDR3 is built from 13 residues. Trimming took 6 bases from V and 0 from J, leaving 5 bases between them. From germline, CDR1 is SGHTA and CDR2 FQGNSA. The CDR3 nucleotides are TGTGCCAGCAGGCCCACGAACACCGGGGAGCTGTTTTTT. Protein sequence: CASRPTNTGELFF.

V usage is TRBV4-1 and J usage is TRBJ2-1; 9 nucleotides align to TRBD1. V was clipped by 1 base and J by 2 bases; unmatched bases: 9. This CDR3 spans 18 amino acids. Germline CDR1 and CDR2: MGHRA and YSYEKL. CDR3 sequence: CASSQGRKGTGTYNEQFF. DNA of the CDR3: TGCGCCAGCAGCCAAGGTAGGAAAGGGACAGGGACCTACAATGAGCAGTTCTTC.

There are a few counts of this clonotype. V and J are TRBV28 and TRBJ2-7; TRBD1 might be the D (5 bases). V lost 3 bases, J lost 0 bases, and 15 bases lay in between. Per the germline V gene, CDR1 is MDHEN and CDR2 is SYDVKM. This CDR3 has 16 residues. The CDR3 sequence is CASSLNGQVSSYEQYF. CDR3 bases: TGTGCCAGCAGTTTGAATGGACAAGTGAGCTCCTACGAGCAGTACTTC.

This clonotype was seen more than once but under ten times. The rearrangement joins TRBV5-1 to TRBJ2-3, with 8 positions matching TRBD1. The germline CDR1 and CDR2 sequences are SGHRS and YFSETQ. The CDR3 consists of 16 residues. J was trimmed by 0 bases and V by 6 bases; bases with no gene match: 9. CDR3 residues: CASKRTGTASTDTQYF. For the CDR3, the DNA is TGCGCCAGCAAAAGGACAGGGACTGCTAGCACAGATACGCAGTATTTT.

This clonotype occurred a few times. The V gene is TRBV7-2, the J gene TRBJ2-1; 8 bases agree with TRBD1. The CDR3 sequence is 13 residues long. Germline trimming cut 4 bases from V and 5 bases from J; bases unmatched to any gene: 1. The germline V gene encodes CDR1 SGHTA and CDR2 FQGNSA. The CDR3 spells CASSSQGDNEQFF. The CDR3 DNA sequence: TGTGCCAGCAGCTCACAGGGGGACAATGAGCAGTTCTTC. The full variable domain, rest sourced from reference TRBV7-2 and TRBJ2-1, is GAGVSQSPSNKVTEKGKDVELRCDPISGHTALYWYRQSLGQGLEFLIYFQGNSAPDKSGLPSDRFSAERTGGSVSTLTIQRTQQEDSAVYLCASSSQGDNEQFFGPGTRLTVL.

Only a few counts were recorded for this clonotype. The chain carries TRBV4-3 and TRBJ1-2; no reliable D call. The V and J ends lost 0 bases and 5 bases respectively, with 7 bases between them. The CDR3 has 13 amino acids. The V gene's germline CDR1 is LGHNA and CDR2 YSLEER. CDR3 sequence reads: CASSQELGYGYTF. DNA of the CDR3: TGCGCCAGCAGCCAAGAATTAGGTTATGGCTACACCTTC.

This chain connects TRBV5-1 to TRBJ2-3, with 9 bases matching TRBD2. CDR3 length: 16 residues. V trimming: 0 bases; J trimming: 6 bases; junction bases outside the gene matches: 8. The germline V gene has CDR1 SGHRS and CDR2 YFSETQ. DNA for the CDR3: TGCGCCAGCAGCTTGGCCACCTTAGCGGGGGCGGATACGCAGTATTTT. Translated, it gives CASSLATLAGADTQYF.

This chain links TRBV20-1 with TRBJ2-2; D gene uncertain. The V end lost 0 bases, the J end lost 7 bases, and 9 bases lay between the germline ends. In germline, CDR1 is DFQATT, CDR2 SNEGSKA (reference sequence). The CDR3 contains 13 residues. This chain's CDR3 is CSARDPLLGELFF. The CDR3 nucleotides are TGCAGTGCTAGAGATCCATTACTCGGGGAGCTGTTTTTT.

This clonotype is termed medium-sized. The chain carries TRBV7-6 and TRBJ1-5; D may be TRBD1 (5 bases). The CDR3 totals 15 residues. Germline V gene data show CDR1 as SGHVS and CDR2 as FNYEAQ. Trimming stripped 7 bases from V and 5 bases from J, with 18 bases between. The DNA for the CDR3 is TGTGCCAGCACCCTCCTCCCGGGGGGTGATCAGCCCCAGCATTTT. Protein: CASTLLPGGDQPQHF.

About this clonotype: A much bigger clone sits one base away, suggesting this may be a read error. The rearrangement links TRBV5-1 to TRBJ2-7; either TRBD1 or TRBD2 may supply D (5 bases each). CDR1 SGHRS and CDR2 YFSETQ come from the germline V gene. Trimming removed 4 bases from V and 8 bases from J, with 16 bases in between. The CDR3 spans 13 residues. The DNA of the CDR3 is TGCGCCAGCAGCGTCGGGACCCGGGGCAAGCAGTACTTC. It is translated as CASSVGTRGKQYF. The whole variable domain, filled in from reference TRBV5-1 and TRBJ2-7, reads KAGVTQTPRYLIKTRGQQVTLSCSPISGHRSVSWYQQTPGQGLQFLFEYFSETQRNKGNFPGRFSGRQFSNSRSEMNVSTLELGDSALYLCASSVGTRGKQYFGPGTRLTVT.

By sample fraction, this clonotype is medium-sized (0.01 to 0.1%). The chain recombines TRBV7-9 with TRBJ2-7; D possibly corresponds to TRBD1 (5 bases). V was shortened by 10 bases and J by 2 bases, with 27 bases between the two germline ends. Germline V gene sequence: CDR1 SEHNR, CDR2 FQNEAQ (reference sequence). The CDR3 covers 17 residues. The CDR3 here is CAIEPRSGPGRAYEQYF. CDR3 in DNA: TGTGCCATCGAACCCCGGTCAGGGCCAGGTAGGGCCTACGAGCAGTACTTC.

This clonotype rates as medium-sized. V is TRBV12-3 or TRBV12-4 and J is TRBJ2-1, with no clear D. This CDR3 is 12 amino acids long. Trimming pared 8 bases from V and 7 bases from J, leaving 12 bases between. CDR3 sequence: CASSFTGNEQFF. The CDR3 DNA reads as TGTGCCAGCTCTTTTACCGGGAATGAGCAGTTCTTC.

The chain joins TRBV24-1 to TRBJ1-3; D uncertain. V was trimmed by 4 bases and J by 8 bases, leaving 5 bases between them. CDR3 length: 11 amino acids. In germline, CDR1 is KGHDR, CDR2 SFDVKD. The CDR3: CATSEADTIYF. DNA of the CDR3: TGTGCCACCAGTGAGGCCGACACCATATATTTT.

The CDR3 sequence: CASSPTGAGNTIYF. The CDR3 DNA sequence: TGTGCCAGCTCACCAACGGGGGCTGGAAACACCATATATTTT. The rearrangement uses TRBV18 and TRBJ1-3, with D perhaps matching TRBD1 (5 bases). This CDR3 has 14 residues. V lost 2 bases, J lost 2 bases, and 7 bases lay in between. Germline CDR1 reads KGHSH; CDR2 reads LQKENI.

The chain combines TRBV6-2 or TRBV6-3 with TRBJ2-5, with D tentatively TRBD2 (6 bases). The CDR3 contains 14 residues. The germline V gene has CDR1 MNHEY and CDR2 SVGEGT. Trimming took 5 bases from V and 2 from J, leaving 12 bases between them. CDR3 DNA sequence: TGTGCCAGCAGTACCACCGGGACTCAAGAGACCCAGTACTTC. Translating gives CASSTTGTQETQYF.

The chain has TRBV9 and TRBJ2-3; 7 bases align to TRBD2. CDR1 and CDR2 (germline): SGDLS, YYNGEE. The trim removed 4 bases at V and 7 bases at J, leaving 12 bases unmatched. The CDR3 runs to 15 residues. The CDR3 spells CASSPTGRGIYTQYF. DNA for the CDR3: TGTGCCAGCAGCCCCACGGGGCGGGGGATATATACGCAGTATTTT.

The table lists this clonotype with a few counts. V and J are TRBV2 and TRBJ2-3; tentatively, D is TRBD1 or TRBD2 (6 bases each). Trimming left V 7 bases short and J 3 bases short, with 20 bases between. The V gene's germline CDR1 is SNHLY and CDR2 FYNNEI. The CDR3 sequence is 16 residues long. CDR3 region: CASKRGRGGLTDTQYF. The CDR3 nucleotides are TGTGCCAGCAAGCGCGGCCGAGGGGGACTTACAGATACGCAGTATTTT.

This clonotype was picked up a small number of times. V and J are TRBV27 and TRBJ1-6; 11 bases match TRBD1. Germline CDR1 is MNHEY and CDR2 is SMNVEV (reference sequence). V shed 5 bases and J 7 bases; nucleotides not matched to a gene: 4. This CDR3 contains 15 residues. DNA for the CDR3: TGTGCCAGCAGTGGGGACAGGGGGGGGAATTCACCCCTCCACTTT. It translates to CASSGDRGGNSPLHF.